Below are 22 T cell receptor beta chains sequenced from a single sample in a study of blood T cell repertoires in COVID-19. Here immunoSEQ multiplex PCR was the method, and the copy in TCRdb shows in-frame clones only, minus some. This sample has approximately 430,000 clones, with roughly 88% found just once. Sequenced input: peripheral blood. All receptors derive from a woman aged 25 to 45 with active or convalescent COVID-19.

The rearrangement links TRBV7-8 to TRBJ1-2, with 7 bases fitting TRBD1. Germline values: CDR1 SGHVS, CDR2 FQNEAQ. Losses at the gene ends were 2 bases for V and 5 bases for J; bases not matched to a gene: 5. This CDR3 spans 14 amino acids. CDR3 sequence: CASSLSRDRYGYTF. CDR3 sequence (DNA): TGTGCCAGCAGCTTATCCAGGGACAGATATGGCTACACCTTC.

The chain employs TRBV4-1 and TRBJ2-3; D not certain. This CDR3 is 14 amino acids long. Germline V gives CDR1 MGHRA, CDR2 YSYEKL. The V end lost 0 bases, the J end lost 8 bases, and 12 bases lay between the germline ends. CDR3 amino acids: CASSQDGYYSTQYF. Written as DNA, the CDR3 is TGCGCCAGCAGCCAAGATGGATACTATTCTACGCAGTATTTT.

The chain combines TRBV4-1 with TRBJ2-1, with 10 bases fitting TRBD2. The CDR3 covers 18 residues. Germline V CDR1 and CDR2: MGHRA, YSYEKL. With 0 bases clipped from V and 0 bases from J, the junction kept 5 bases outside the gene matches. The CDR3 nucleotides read TGCGCCAGCAGCCAAGAGAGACTAGCGGGCAACTCCTACAATGAGCAGTTCTTC. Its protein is CASSQERLAGNSYNEQFF.

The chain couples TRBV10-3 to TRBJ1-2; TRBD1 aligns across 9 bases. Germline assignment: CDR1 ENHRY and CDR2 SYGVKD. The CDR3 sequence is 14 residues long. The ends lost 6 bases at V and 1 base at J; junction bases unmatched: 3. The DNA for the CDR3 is TGTGCCATCAGCACAGGGGGCCGTAACTATGGCTACACCTTC. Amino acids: CAISTGGRNYGYTF.

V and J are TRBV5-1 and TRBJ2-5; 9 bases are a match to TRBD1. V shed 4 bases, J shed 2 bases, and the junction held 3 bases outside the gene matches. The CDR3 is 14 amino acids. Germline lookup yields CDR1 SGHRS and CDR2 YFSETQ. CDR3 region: CASSPGQGQETQYF. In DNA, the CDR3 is TGCGCCAGCAGCCCGGGACAGGGACAAGAGACCCAGTACTTC.

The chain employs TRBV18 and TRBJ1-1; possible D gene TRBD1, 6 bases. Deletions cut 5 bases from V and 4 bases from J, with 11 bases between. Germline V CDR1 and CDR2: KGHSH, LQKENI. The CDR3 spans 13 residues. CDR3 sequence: CASSSDRFTEAFF. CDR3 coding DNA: TGTGCCAGCTCATCTGACAGGTTCACTGAAGCTTTCTTT.

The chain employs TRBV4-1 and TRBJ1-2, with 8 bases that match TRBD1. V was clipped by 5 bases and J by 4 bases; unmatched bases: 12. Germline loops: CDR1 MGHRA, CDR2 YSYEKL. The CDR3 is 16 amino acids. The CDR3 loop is CASSETDRGQVYGYTF. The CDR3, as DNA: TGCGCCAGCAGCGAGACCGACAGGGGACAAGTCTATGGCTACACCTTC.

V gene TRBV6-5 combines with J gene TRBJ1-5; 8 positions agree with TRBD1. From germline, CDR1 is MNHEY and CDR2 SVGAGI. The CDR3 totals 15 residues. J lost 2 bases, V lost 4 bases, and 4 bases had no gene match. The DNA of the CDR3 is TGTGCCAGCAGTTCCACAGGGGGAGGCAATCAGCCCCAGCATTTT. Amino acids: CASSSTGGGNQPQHF.

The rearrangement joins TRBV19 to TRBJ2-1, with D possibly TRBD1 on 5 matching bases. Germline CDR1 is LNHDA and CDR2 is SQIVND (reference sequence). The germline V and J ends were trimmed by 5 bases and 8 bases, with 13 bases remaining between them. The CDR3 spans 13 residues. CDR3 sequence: CASSPAQGYEQFF. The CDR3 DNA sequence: TGTGCCAGTAGTCCCGCCCAGGGTTATGAGCAGTTCTTC.

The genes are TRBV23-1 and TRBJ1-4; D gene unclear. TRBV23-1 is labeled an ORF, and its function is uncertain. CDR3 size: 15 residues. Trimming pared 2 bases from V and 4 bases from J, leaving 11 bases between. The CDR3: CASSQGSGVNEKLFF. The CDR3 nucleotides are TGCGCCAGCAGTCAAGGGAGCGGGGTTAATGAAAAACTGTTTTTT.

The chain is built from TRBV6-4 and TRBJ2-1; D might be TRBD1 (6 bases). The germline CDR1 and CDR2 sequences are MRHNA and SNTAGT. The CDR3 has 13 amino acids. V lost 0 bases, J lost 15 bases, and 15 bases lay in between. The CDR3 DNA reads TGTGCCAGCAGTGACTCGAACCGGGACATGCGGTTCTTC. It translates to CASSDSNRDMRFF.

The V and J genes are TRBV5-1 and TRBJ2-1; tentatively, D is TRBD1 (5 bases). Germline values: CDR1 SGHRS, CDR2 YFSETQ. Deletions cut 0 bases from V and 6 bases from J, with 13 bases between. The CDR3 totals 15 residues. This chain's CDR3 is CASSLVFQGGNEQFF. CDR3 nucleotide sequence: TGCGCCAGCAGCTTGGTGTTTCAGGGTGGCAATGAGCAGTTCTTC.

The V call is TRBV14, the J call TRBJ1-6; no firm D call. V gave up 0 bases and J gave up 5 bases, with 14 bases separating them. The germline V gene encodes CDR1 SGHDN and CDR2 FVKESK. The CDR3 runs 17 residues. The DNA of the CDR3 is TGTGCCAGCAGCCAAGAATCGCCCCAGGCGCATAATTCACCCCTCCACTTT. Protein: CASSQESPQAHNSPLHF. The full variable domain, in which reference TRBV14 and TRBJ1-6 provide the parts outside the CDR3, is EAGVTQFPSHSVIEKGQTVTLRCDPISGHDNLYWYRRVMGKEIKFLLHFVKESKQDESGMPNNRFLAERTGGTYSTLKVQPAELEDSGVYFCASSQESPQAHNSPLHFGNGTRLTVT.

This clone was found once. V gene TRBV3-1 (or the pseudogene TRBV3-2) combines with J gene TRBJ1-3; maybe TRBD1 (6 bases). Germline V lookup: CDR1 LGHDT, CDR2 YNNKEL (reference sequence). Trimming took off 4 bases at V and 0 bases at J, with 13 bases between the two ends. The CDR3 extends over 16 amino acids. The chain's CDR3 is CASSPPTGLSGNTIYF. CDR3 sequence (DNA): TGTGCCAGCAGCCCTCCGACAGGACTCTCTGGAAACACCATATATTTT.

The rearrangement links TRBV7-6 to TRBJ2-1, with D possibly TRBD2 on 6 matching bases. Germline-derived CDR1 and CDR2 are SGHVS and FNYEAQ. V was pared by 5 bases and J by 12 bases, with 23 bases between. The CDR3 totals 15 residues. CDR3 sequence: CASSPWRDSFEGQFF. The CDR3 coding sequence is TGTGCCAGCAGCCCCTGGAGGGACTCTTTTGAAGGGCAGTTCTTC.

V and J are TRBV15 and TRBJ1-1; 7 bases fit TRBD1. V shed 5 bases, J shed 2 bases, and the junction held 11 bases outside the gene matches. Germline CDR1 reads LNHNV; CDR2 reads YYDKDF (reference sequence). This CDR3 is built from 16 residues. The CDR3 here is CATSRDRTGANTEAFF. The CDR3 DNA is TGTGCCACCAGCCGGGACAGAACAGGCGCAAACACTGAAGCTTTCTTT.

This chain's CDR3 is CASGIAGDEQYF. The DNA for the CDR3 is TGTGCCAGCGGAATAGCGGGAGACGAGCAGTACTTC. The rearrangement uses TRBV27 and TRBJ2-7, with 9 bases that match TRBD2. CDR1 and CDR2 from the germline V gene are MNHEY and SMNVEV (reference sequence). The trim removed 8 bases at V and 5 bases at J, leaving 4 bases unmatched. The CDR3 covers 12 residues.

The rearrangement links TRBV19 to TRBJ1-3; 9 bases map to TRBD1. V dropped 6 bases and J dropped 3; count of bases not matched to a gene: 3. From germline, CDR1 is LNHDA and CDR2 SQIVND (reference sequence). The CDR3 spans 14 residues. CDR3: CASSWGQGGNTIYF. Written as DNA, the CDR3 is TGTGCCAGTAGCTGGGGACAGGGTGGAAACACCATATATTTT.

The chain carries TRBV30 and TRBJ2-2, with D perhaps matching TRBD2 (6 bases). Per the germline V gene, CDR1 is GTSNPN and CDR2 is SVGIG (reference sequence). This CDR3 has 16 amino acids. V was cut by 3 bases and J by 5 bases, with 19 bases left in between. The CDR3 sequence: CAWSGGRSPGTGELFF. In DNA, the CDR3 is TGTGCCTGGAGCGGGGGTAGGAGTCCCGGGACCGGGGAGCTGTTTTTT.

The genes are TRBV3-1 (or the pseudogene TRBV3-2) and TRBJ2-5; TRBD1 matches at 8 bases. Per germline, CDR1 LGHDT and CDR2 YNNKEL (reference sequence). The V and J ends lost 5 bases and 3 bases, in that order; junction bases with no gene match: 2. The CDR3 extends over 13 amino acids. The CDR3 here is CASSSQGEETQYF. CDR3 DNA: TGTGCCAGCAGCTCACAGGGGGAAGAGACCCAGTACTTC.

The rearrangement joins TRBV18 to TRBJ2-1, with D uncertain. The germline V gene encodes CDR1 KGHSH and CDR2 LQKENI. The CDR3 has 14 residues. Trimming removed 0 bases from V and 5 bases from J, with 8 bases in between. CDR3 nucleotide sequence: TGTGCCAGCTCACCACCCGGCGGAGACAATGAGCAGTTCTTC. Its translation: CASSPPGGDNEQFF.

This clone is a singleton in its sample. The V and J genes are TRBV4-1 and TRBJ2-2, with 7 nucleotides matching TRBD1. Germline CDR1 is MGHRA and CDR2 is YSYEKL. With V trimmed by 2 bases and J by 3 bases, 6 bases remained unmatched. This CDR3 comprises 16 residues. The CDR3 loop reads CASSQNRDSHTGELFF. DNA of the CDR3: TGCGCCAGCAGCCAAAACCGGGACAGCCACACCGGGGAGCTGTTTTTT.